These 17 T cell receptor beta chains were sequenced from one sample in a study of CD8+ T cells in alopecia areata. cDNA prepared by RNA extraction and subsequent reverse transcription served as the template for sequencing. The data were produced by immunoSEQ multiplex PCR, yet TCRdb's version contains in-frame clones alone and is incomplete. The sample contains 120,000 or so clones, 55% to 70% of which appear only once. Sample: CD4+ T cells sorted from blood. The receptors shown here come from a human donor in good health.

This chain uses TRBV5-6 with TRBJ1-4; weak D call: TRBD1 (6 bases). Trimming removed 4 bases at V and 5 bases at J, with 12 bases between. This CDR3 is 14 amino acids long. The V gene's germline CDR1 is SGHDT and CDR2 YYEEEE. This CDR3 reads CASSIRGGNEKLFF. The CDR3 bases are TGTGCCAGCAGCATCAGGGGAGGGAATGAAAAACTGTTTTTT.

The chain recombines TRBV11-2 with TRBJ1-2; D is possibly TRBD1 (6 bases). Germline-derived CDR1 and CDR2 are SGHAT and FQNNGV. With 2 bases removed from V and 4 bases from J, the gap between germline ends came to 8 bases. The CDR3 sequence is 13 residues long. The CDR3 spells CASSLWTAYGYTF. The CDR3 DNA reads TGTGCCAGCAGCTTATGGACAGCCTATGGCTACACCTTC.

This clone has just one count. The rearrangement uses TRBV2 and TRBJ2-5; TRBD1 agrees at 7 bases. Germline V gene data show CDR1 as SNHLY and CDR2 as FYNNEI. The J segment lost 6 bases and the V segment lost 4 bases, leaving 8 bases of the junction unmatched. The CDR3 extends over 14 amino acids. CDR3 in amino acids: CASSATGVPQTQYF. The CDR3 DNA follows: TGTGCCAGCAGTGCCACAGGGGTCCCGCAGACCCAGTACTTC.

This sequence joins TRBV6-6 and TRBJ1-1; D is unresolved. The CDR3 has 14 residues. Germline V CDR1 and CDR2: MNHNY, SVGAGI (reference sequence). Between the trimmed V and J ends, which lost 5 bases and 4 bases, there was a span of 14 bases. The CDR3: CASSPITETTEAFF. The CDR3 DNA is TGTGCCAGCAGTCCGATAACAGAGACCACTGAAGCTTTCTTT.

In its sample, this clone is medium-sized. The rearrangement links TRBV4-1 to TRBJ2-1; D gene unclear. The V end was cut by 0 bases, the J end by 3 bases, with 12 bases between. CDR3 length equals 16 residues. Germline CDR1 reads MGHRA; CDR2 reads YSYEKL. The CDR3: CASSQDIGGVYNEQFF. As DNA, the CDR3 is TGCGCCAGCAGCCAAGATATAGGTGGCGTCTACAATGAGCAGTTCTTC.

The chain carries TRBV30 and TRBJ1-2; no definite D call. Trimming pared 4 bases from V and 6 bases from J, leaving 15 bases between. The CDR3 totals 13 residues. The V gene's germline CDR1 is GTSNPN and CDR2 SVGIG (reference sequence). The CDR3 nucleotides read TGTGCCTGGAACTATCCAGGCGTGGATGGCTACACCTTC. Translation gives CAWNYPGVDGYTF.

The chain uses TRBV4-1 and TRBJ1-2; weak D call: TRBD1 (6 bases). Germline V lookup: CDR1 MGHRA, CDR2 YSYEKL. The V end lost 3 bases, the J end lost 8 bases, and 13 bases lay between the germline ends. The CDR3 runs to 13 residues. Written as DNA, the CDR3 is TGCGCCAGCAGCCAGACAGGCCTCGGGGGCTACACCTTC. Its translation: CASSQTGLGGYTF.

The chain couples TRBV30 to TRBJ1-5; D perhaps matches TRBD1 (6 bases). CDR1 is GTSNPN and CDR2 is SVGIG in the germline V gene (reference sequence). CDR3 length: 14 amino acids. Between the trimmed V and J ends, which lost 0 bases and 6 bases, there was a span of 12 bases. CDR3 coding DNA: TGTGCCTGGAGTGTGAAGCAGGGGACTCAGCCCCAGCATTTT. Amino acids: CAWSVKQGTQPQHF.

The chain uses TRBV11-2 and TRBJ1-5; D not resolved. The CDR3 consists of 15 residues. The germline V gene has CDR1 SGHAT and CDR2 FQNNGV. V gave up 3 bases and J gave up 2 bases, with 11 bases separating them. The DNA of the CDR3 is TGTGCCAGCAGCTTGGGCTATACGGGCAATCAGCCCCAGCATTTT. Its translation is CASSLGYTGNQPQHF.

V and J are TRBV15 and TRBJ1-6; 7 bases fit TRBD1. Germline CDR1 and CDR2: LNHNV and YYDKDF (reference sequence). V gave up 6 bases and J gave up 10 bases; unmatched junction bases: 9. This CDR3 is 14 amino acids long. The CDR3 sequence is CATRGEGGRSPLHF. For the CDR3, the DNA is TGTGCCACCAGGGGAGAAGGGGGCCGGTCACCCCTCCACTTT.

The J gene is TRBJ1-2, the V gene TRBV6-6; D call uncertain. Trimming stripped 2 bases from V and 8 bases from J, with 12 bases between. The CDR3 is 13 residues long. Germline CDR1 and CDR2: MNHNY and SVGAGI (reference sequence). CDR3 amino acids: CASSYKAGPGYTF. The CDR3 region has the DNA TGTGCCAGCAGTTACAAGGCGGGCCCGGGCTACACCTTC.

V gene TRBV4-1 combines with J gene TRBJ2-7, with D perhaps being TRBD1 or TRBD2 (5 bases each). Germline CDR1 reads MGHRA; CDR2 reads YSYEKL. CDR3 length: 13 amino acids. V lost 6 bases and J 10 bases, leaving 19 bases between the germline ends. Written as DNA, the CDR3 is TGCGCCAGCAGTCAACCCGGGACCGAGAGTCAGTACTTC. Protein product: CASSQPGTESQYF.

The V gene is TRBV18, the J gene TRBJ2-5; tentative D call: TRBD2 (5 bases). CDR1 and CDR2 (germline): KGHSH, LQKENI. The CDR3 totals 14 residues. Trimming pared 5 bases from V and 5 bases from J, leaving 15 bases between. This chain's CDR3 is CASSVANAKETQYF. The CDR3 bases are TGTGCCAGCTCAGTAGCGAACGCAAAGGAGACCCAGTACTTC.

V gene TRBV29-1 combines with J gene TRBJ1-5; the D gene is possibly TRBD1 (6 bases). Looked up from germline, CDR1 is SQVTM and CDR2 is ANQGSEA. V was trimmed by 6 bases and J by 6 bases, leaving 12 bases between them. The CDR3 consists of 12 residues. CDR3 protein: CSVFLQGQPQHF. The CDR3 DNA sequence: TGCAGCGTATTCTTACAGGGTCAGCCCCAGCATTTT.

The chain recombines TRBV9 with TRBJ2-7; TRBD2 matches at 7 bases. The length of the CDR3 is 14 residues. J was trimmed by 0 bases and V by 4 bases; bases with no gene match: 4. Per germline, CDR1 SGDLS and CDR2 YYNGEE. Written as DNA, the CDR3 is TGTGCCAGCAGCCCGCGGACTAGCTCCTACGAGCAGTACTTC. This encodes CASSPRTSSYEQYF.

The V call is TRBV6-6, the J call TRBJ1-2; the D gene is possibly TRBD1 (5 bases). The germline V gene has CDR1 MNHNY and CDR2 SVGAGI (reference sequence). Trimming took off 5 bases at V and 5 bases at J, with 9 bases between the two ends. The CDR3 is made up of 12 amino acids. The CDR3 is CASSQTVYGYTF. The CDR3 DNA sequence: TGTGCCAGCAGTCAGACAGTTTATGGCTACACCTTC.

This clone was observed a single time. The chain employs TRBV5-1 and TRBJ2-5; TRBD2 agrees at 7 bases. The junction had 7 bases not matched to a gene; V was cut back by 5 bases and J by 3 bases. This CDR3 contains 14 residues. CDR1 SGHRS and CDR2 YFSETQ come from the germline V gene. CDR3 region: CASRTGGIEETQYF. The CDR3 DNA is TGCGCCAGCAGAACCGGGGGGATCGAAGAGACCCAGTACTTC.